The clone carrying this T cell receptor beta chain was observed a handful of times. V was pared by 4 bases and J by 4 bases, with 13 bases between. The CDR3 consists of 15 residues. The germline V gene encodes CDR1 WSHSY and CDR2 SAAADI. Treatment given: randomized to nivolumab then ipilimumab (arm A) or the reverse (arm B). Patients had received no earlier DNA-damaging chemotherapy. These data come from a study of sequential checkpoint blockade in melanoma. Background on the study: About two dozen patients had tumor biopsies before treatment and at week 13.

Using immunoSEQ multiplex PCR, the repertoire was profiled, and TCRdb retains in-frame clones only, with some absent. The table lists 5,700 or so clones, 20% to 25% of them singletons. This chain connects TRBV10-2 to TRBJ1-4, with a weak D call TRBD1 (6 bases). Here the sequenced sample was tumor tissue (inferred from file names), taken from a patient given nivolumab and ipilimumab in sequence. The TCR comes from a human donor with melanoma. CDR3 in amino acids: CASSGNRVLNEKLFF. CDR3 in DNA: TGCGCCAGCAGTGGAAACAGGGTCCTTAATGAAAAACTGTTTTTT.